What follows are 8 T cell receptor beta chains derived from one specimen sequenced in a study of blood T cell repertoires in COVID-19. Libraries were prepared by immunoSEQ multiplex PCR; TCRdb keeps only in-frame clonotypes and omits some of them. The sample carries roughly 130,000 clones, about 80% recorded once. The sequencing sample was made of peripheral blood. Receptors originate from a woman between 45 and 65 years old with acute or convalescent COVID-19.

This rearrangement joins TRBV27 to TRBJ1-2; maybe TRBD1 (5 bases). V was pared by 5 bases and J by 7 bases, with 14 bases between. From germline, CDR1 is MNHEY and CDR2 SMNVEV (reference sequence). CDR3 length: 13 amino acids. DNA of the CDR3: TGTGCCAGCAGTCCCAACCAGGGAAGTGGCTACACCTTC. It encodes CASSPNQGSGYTF.

The chain is built from TRBV5-1 and TRBJ2-3; 11 bases line up with TRBD1. The CDR3 is 16 residues long. Germline assignment: CDR1 SGHRS and CDR2 YFSETQ. Trimming at V came to 4 bases and at J to 2 bases, leaving 6 bases not matched to a gene. CDR3 loop: CASSETGQGATDTQYF. CDR3 coding DNA: TGCGCCAGCAGCGAAACTGGACAGGGGGCCACAGATACGCAGTATTTT.

The chain carries TRBV4-1 and TRBJ2-5; D is possibly TRBD1 (5 bases). Trimming shortened V by 2 bases and J by 1 base, and 14 bases separated the two germline ends. This CDR3 spans 16 amino acids. CDR1 MGHRA and CDR2 YSYEKL come from the germline V gene. CDR3 nucleotides: TGCGCCAGCAGCCAAAGGCGCTCGACAGCCCAAGAGACCCAGTACTTC. Residues: CASSQRRSTAQETQYF.

This clone occurred a few times. The chain employs TRBV5-1 and TRBJ1-2; no clear D. The germline gives CDR1 SGHRS, CDR2 YFSETQ. The CDR3 has 13 amino acids. Deletions cut 0 bases from V and 2 bases from J, with 5 bases between. CDR3 sequence (DNA): TGCGCCAGCAGCTTGGTGGAGAACTATGGCTACACCTTC. Protein sequence: CASSLVENYGYTF.

The chain has TRBV7-3 and TRBJ1-1; no clear D gene. The ends were cut back, 4 bases at V and 1 base at J, with 13 bases in the middle. The CDR3 totals 15 residues. Germline values: CDR1 SGHTA, CDR2 FQGTGA. The CDR3 DNA reads as TGTGCCAGCAGCTCGCCGGGTTCCGGGAACACTGAAGCTTTCTTT. As protein: CASSSPGSGNTEAFF.

CDR3 protein: CASSPLTTGLNYGYTF. The CDR3 nucleotides are TGTGCCAGCAGTCCCTTAACAACAGGGTTAAACTATGGCTACACCTTC. This chain joins TRBV27 and TRBJ1-2, with D maybe TRBD1 (6 bases). CDR3 length: 16 amino acids. Deletions cut 5 bases from V and 2 bases from J, with 18 bases between. The V gene's germline CDR1 is MNHEY and CDR2 SMNVEV (reference sequence).

The J gene is TRBJ1-2, the V gene TRBV6-5; the match to TRBD1 covers 9 bases. The CDR3 has 13 residues. CDR1 MNHEY and CDR2 SVGAGI come from the germline V gene. V trimming: 9 bases; J trimming: 6 bases; junction bases outside the gene matches: 8. The CDR3 protein is CASFAQGADGYTF. The CDR3 coding sequence is TGTGCCAGTTTCGCACAGGGGGCGGATGGCTACACCTTC.

This clone has only a few counts. The rearrangement links TRBV5-4 to TRBJ1-2; 7 bases are a match to TRBD1. The V gene's germline CDR1 is SGHNT and CDR2 YYREEE (reference sequence). The CDR3 is 15 residues long. V lost 3 bases, J lost 4 bases, and 9 bases stayed unmatched. The CDR3 coding sequence is TGTGCCAGCAGCTCGACAGGGAAGCAAGGCTATGGCTACACCTTC. Amino acid sequence: CASSSTGKQGYGYTF. Together with reference TRBV5-4 and TRBJ1-2, the CDR3 gives the full variable domain: ETGVTQSPTHLIKTRGQQVTLRCSSQSGHNTVSWYQQALGQGPQFIFQYYREEENGRGNFPPRFSGLQFPNYSSELNVNALELDDSALYLCASSSTGKQGYGYTFGSGTRLTVV.